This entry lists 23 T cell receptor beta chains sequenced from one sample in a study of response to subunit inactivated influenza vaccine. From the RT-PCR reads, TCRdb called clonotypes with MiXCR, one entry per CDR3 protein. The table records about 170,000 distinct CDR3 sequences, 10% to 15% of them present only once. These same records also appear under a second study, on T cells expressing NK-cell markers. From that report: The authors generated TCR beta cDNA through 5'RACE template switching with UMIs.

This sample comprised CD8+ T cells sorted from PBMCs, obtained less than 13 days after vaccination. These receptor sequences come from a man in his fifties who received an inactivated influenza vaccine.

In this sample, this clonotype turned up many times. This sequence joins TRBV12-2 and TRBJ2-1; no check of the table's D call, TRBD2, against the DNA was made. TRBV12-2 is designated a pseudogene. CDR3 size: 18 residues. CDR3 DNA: TGTGCAAGTCGCTTAGGTTGTGGGCCGGCGGGAACCTACAATGAGCAGTTCTTC. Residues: CASRLGCGPAGTYNEQFF.

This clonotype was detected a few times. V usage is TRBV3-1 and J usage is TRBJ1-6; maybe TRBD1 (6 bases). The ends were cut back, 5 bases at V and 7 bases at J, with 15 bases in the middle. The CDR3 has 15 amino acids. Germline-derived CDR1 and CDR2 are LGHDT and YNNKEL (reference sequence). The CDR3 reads CASSEGGARNSPLHF. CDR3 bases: TGTGCCAGCAGCGAGGGGGGGGCGAGGAATTCACCCCTCCACTTT.

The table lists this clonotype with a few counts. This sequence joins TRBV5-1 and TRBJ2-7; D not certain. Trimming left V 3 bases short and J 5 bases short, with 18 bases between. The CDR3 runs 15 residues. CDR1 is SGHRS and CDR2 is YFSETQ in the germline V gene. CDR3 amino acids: CASSSGRSPFDEQYF. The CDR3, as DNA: TGCGCCAGCAGCTCTGGACGGAGCCCCTTCGACGAGCAGTACTTC.

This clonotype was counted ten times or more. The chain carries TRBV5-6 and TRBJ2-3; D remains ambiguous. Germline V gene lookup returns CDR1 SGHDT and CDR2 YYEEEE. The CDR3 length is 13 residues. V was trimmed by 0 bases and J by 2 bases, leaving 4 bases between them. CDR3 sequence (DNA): TGTGCCAGCAGCTTGGAACCCACAGATACGCAGTATTTT. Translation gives CASSLEPTDTQYF.

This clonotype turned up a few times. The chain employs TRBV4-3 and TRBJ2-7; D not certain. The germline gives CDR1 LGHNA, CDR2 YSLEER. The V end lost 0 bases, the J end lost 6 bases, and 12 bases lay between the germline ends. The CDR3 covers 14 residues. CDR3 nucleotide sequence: TGCGCCAGCAGCCAAGAAGGAAGTTCAGGCGAGCAGTACTTC. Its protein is CASSQEGSSGEQYF.

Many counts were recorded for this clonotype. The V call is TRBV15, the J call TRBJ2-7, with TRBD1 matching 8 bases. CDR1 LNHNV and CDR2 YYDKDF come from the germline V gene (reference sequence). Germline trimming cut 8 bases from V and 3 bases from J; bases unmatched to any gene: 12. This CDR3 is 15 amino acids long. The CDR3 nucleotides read TGTGCCACCGGGGAAGACAGGGGTGGCGGCTACGAGCAGTACTTC. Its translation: CATGEDRGGGYEQYF.

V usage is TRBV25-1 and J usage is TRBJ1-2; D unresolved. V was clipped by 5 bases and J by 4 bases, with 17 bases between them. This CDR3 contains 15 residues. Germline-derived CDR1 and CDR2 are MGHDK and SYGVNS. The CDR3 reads CASSPGNSRFYGYTF. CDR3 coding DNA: TGTGCCAGCAGTCCTGGGAACAGCCGATTCTATGGCTACACCTTC.

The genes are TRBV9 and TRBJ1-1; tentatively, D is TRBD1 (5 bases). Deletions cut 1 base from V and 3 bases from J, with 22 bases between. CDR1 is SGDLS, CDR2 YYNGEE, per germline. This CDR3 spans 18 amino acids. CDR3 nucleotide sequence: TGTGCCAGCAGCGTAAACCTAGGCAGGGCTAATAGGGACACTGAAGCTTTCTTT. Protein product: CASSVNLGRANRDTEAFF. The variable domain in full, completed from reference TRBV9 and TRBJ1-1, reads DSGVTQTPKHLITATGQRVTLRCSPRSGDLSVYWYQQSLDQGLQFLIQYYNGEERAKGNILERFSAQQFPDLHSELNLSSLELGDSALYFCASSVNLGRANRDTEAFFGQGTRLTVV.

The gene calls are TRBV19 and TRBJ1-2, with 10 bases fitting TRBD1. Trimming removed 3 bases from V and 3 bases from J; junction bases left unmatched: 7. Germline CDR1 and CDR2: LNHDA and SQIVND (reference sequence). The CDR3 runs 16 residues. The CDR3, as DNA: TGTGCCAGTAGTATCAACCGGGACAGGGGTGACTATGGCTACACCTTC. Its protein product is CASSINRDRGDYGYTF.

CDR3 residues: CASSRHIGDASDYGYTF. CDR3 nucleotide sequence: TGCGCCAGCAGCCGACACATAGGAGACGCCTCGGACTATGGCTACACCTTC. V gene TRBV4-1 combines with J gene TRBJ1-2; D is unclear. CDR1 MGHRA and CDR2 YSYEKL come from the germline V gene. The ends were cut back, 4 bases at V and 3 bases at J, with 21 bases in the middle. The CDR3 runs 17 residues.

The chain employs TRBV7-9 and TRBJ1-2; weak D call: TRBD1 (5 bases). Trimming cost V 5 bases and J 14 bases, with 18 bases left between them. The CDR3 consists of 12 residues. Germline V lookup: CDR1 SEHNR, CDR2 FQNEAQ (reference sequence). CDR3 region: CASSPAGTPGTF. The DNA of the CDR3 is TGTGCCAGCAGCCCCGCCGGGACCCCGGGGACCTTC.

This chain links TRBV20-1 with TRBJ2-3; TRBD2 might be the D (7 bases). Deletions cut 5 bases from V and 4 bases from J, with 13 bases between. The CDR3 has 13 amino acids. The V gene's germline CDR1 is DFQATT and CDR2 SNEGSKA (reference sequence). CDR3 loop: CSAWGGRADTQYF. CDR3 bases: TGCAGTGCTTGGGGGGGCAGGGCAGATACGCAGTATTTT.

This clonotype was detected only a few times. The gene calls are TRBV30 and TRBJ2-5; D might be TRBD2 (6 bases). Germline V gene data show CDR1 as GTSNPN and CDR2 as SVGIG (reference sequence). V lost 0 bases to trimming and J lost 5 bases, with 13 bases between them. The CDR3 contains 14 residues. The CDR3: CAWSVYGSRETQYF. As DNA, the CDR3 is TGTGCCTGGAGTGTATACGGGAGCAGGGAGACCCAGTACTTC.

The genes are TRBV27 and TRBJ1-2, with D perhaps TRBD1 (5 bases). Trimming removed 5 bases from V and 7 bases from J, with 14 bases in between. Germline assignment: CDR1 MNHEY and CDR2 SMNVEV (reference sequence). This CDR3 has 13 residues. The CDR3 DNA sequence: TGTGCCAGCAGTGTAGGGGTGTACGGTGGCTACACCTTC. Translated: CASSVGVYGGYTF.

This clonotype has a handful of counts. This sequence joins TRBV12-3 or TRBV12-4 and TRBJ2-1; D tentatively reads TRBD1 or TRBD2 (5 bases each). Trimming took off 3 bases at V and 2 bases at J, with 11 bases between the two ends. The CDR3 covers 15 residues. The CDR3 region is CASSLWGSTYNEQFF. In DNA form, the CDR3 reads TGTGCCAGCAGTTTGTGGGGGAGTACCTACAATGAGCAGTTCTTC.

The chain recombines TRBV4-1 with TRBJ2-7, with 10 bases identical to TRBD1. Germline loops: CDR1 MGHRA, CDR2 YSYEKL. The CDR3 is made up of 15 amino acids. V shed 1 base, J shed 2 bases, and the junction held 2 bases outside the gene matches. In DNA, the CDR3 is TGCGCCAGCAGCCAAGGGGACAGGGGCCCCTACGAGCAGTACTTC. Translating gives CASSQGDRGPYEQYF.

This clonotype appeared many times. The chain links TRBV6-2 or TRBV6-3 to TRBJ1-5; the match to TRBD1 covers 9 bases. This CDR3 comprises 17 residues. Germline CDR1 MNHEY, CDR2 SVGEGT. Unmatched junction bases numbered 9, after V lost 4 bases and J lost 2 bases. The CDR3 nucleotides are TGTGCCAGCAGTTTAGGGACAGGGCGGAGGGGCAATCAGCCCCAGCATTTT. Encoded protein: CASSLGTGRRGNQPQHF.

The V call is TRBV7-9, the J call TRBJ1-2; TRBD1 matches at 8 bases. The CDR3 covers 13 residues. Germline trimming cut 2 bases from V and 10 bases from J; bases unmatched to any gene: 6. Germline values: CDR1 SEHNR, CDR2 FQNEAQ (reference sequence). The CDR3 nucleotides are TGTGCCAGCAGCTTAAGGGACAGGAGTGACTACACCTTC. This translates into CASSLRDRSDYTF.

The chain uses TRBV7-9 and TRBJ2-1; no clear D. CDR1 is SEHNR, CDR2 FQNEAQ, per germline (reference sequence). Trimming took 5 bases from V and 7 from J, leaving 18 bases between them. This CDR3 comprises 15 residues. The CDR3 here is CASSPKARPDNEQFF. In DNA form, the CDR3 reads TGTGCCAGCAGCCCCAAGGCCCGACCCGATAATGAGCAGTTCTTC.

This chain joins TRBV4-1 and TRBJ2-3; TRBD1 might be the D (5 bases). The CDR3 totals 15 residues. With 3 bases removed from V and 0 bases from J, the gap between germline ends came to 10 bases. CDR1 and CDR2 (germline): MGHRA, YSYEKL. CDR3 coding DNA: TGCGCCAGCAGCCAGACAGTCTCTAGCACAGATACGCAGTATTTT. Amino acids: CASSQTVSSTDTQYF.

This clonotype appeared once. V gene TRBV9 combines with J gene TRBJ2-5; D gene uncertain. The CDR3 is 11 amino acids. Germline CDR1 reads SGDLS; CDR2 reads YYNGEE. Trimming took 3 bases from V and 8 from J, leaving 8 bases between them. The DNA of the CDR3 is TGTGCCAGCAGCGATGCGAATACCCAGTACTTC. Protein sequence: CASSDANTQYF.

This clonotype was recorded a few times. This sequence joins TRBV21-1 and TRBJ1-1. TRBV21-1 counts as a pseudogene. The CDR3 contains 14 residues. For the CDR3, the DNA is TGTGCCAGCAGCAAAGCTCGGGGGAACACTGAAGCTTTCTTT. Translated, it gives CASSKARGNTEAFF.

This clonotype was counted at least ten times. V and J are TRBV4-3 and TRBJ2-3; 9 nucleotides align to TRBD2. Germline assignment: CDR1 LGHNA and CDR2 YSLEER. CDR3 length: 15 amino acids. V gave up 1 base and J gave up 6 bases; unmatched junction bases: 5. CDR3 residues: CASSQGGAGGDTQYF. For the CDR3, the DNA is TGCGCCAGCAGCCAAGGAGGTGCGGGAGGGGATACGCAGTATTTT.